This TCR beta chain was sequenced for a study of T cells in Graves' hyperthyroidism and ophthalmopathy. Researchers took RNA transcripts and amplified the TCR beta CDR3 regions from them. When the TCR CDR3 underwent first-round RT-PCR, the HTBI primer set was used. One entry per CDR3 protein, called by TCRdb with MiXCR from the multiplex PCR reads. The profile shows around 340,000 distinct CDR3 sequences, 15% to 20% of them singletons. The CDR3 loop spans 17 amino acids. V trimming: 3 bases; J trimming: 1 base; junction bases outside the gene matches: 10. Germline V gene data show CDR1 as DFQATT and CDR2 as SNEGSKA (reference sequence). The study, taken as a whole, reports: Ophthalmopathy prediction by the model preceded onset by a median about 6.8 months.

This clonotype has ten or more counts. Its antigen is as yet unknown. Criteria for exclusion of patients were uncontrolled infection, other autoimmune disease, pregnancy or lactation. Sequenced sample: blood. The sequence derives from a woman under 40 with Graves' hyperthyroidism that later progressed to Graves' ophthalmopathy. This chain links TRBV20-1 with TRBJ1-4; 8 nucleotides match TRBD1. The CDR3 spells CSARGPWTGITNEKLFF. DNA for the CDR3: TGCAGTGCTAGGGGGCCGTGGACAGGGATAACTAATGAAAAACTGTTTTTT.